The 20 T cell receptor beta chains in this list originate from one sample, sequenced in a study of monozygotic twins with inflammatory bowel disease. TCRdb re-called the 5' RACE reads and shows each CDR3 protein once, DNA omitted. In all, the sample yields approximately 420,000 distinct CDR3 sequences. The sequenced sample was blood. All receptors come from a human donor with ulcerative colitis or Crohn's disease, or a healthy co-twin of an affected twin (not recorded which).

This chain connects TRBV28 to TRBJ2-1; TCRdb's D call, TRBD2, is unchecked because there is no DNA. The CDR3 has 19 residues. Germline V gene data show CDR1 as MDHEN and CDR2 as SYDVKM. The CDR3 spells CASSFPKLRDPRFVDEQFF.

The chain uses TRBV3-1 and TRBJ1-4. Germline CDR1 LGHDT, CDR2 YNNKEL (reference sequence). The CDR3 has 14 amino acids. The CDR3 is CASSGPGEREKLFF.

The rearrangement links TRBV5-6 to TRBJ2-3; TCRdb indicates TRBD1, and absent DNA this call remains unverified. This CDR3 spans 15 amino acids. Germline V gene sequence: CDR1 SGHDT, CDR2 YYEEEE. The CDR3 spells CASSSASGYIDTQYF. Full variable domain (remainder filled in from reference TRBV5-6 and TRBJ2-3): DAGVTQSPTHLIKTRGQQVTLRCSPKSGHDTVSWYQQALGQGPQFIFQYYEEEERQRGNFPDRFSGHQFPNYSSELNVNALLLGDSALYLCASSSASGYIDTQYFGPGTRLTVL.

This sequence joins TRBV20-1 and TRBJ1-5. Germline V gives CDR1 DFQATT, CDR2 SNEGSKA (reference sequence). The CDR3 sequence is 15 residues long. This CDR3 is CSARVGGYSNQPQHF.

This chain joins TRBV20-1 and TRBJ2-3; the D call of TRBD1 rests on TCRdb alone, since no DNA is present to check it. Per germline, CDR1 DFQATT and CDR2 SNEGSKA (reference sequence). The CDR3 totals 12 residues. The CDR3 loop reads CSVGGAIDTQYF.

The chain is built from TRBV16 and TRBJ1-2; there is no DNA to check the TCRdb D call of TRBD1. The CDR3 contains 13 residues. Germline V gene data show CDR1 as KGHSY and CDR2 as FQNENV. The chain's CDR3 is CASSHGTGDGYTF.

V usage is TRBV10-3 and J usage is TRBJ2-3; TCRdb lists TRBD1, though no DNA is available to test this call. This CDR3 contains 15 residues. Germline CDR1 reads ENHRY; CDR2 reads SYGVKD. CDR3 sequence reads: CATRGVASTTDTQYF.

The genes are TRBV19 and TRBJ1-1; TCRdb designates TRBD1, a call that cannot be tested without DNA. There are 14 residues in the CDR3. CDR1 is LNHDA and CDR2 is SQIVND in the germline V gene (reference sequence). CDR3 in amino acids: CASSPGQGETEAFF.

The chain recombines TRBV3-1 with TRBJ2-5; TCRdb outputs TRBD2, but without DNA this stays unchecked. The CDR3 spans 15 residues. CDR1 is LGHDT and CDR2 is YNNKEL in the germline V gene (reference sequence). This chain's CDR3 is CASSHRSRERETQYF.

The rearrangement joins TRBV20-1 to TRBJ1-5; absent DNA, TCRdb's TRBD1 call cannot be checked. Looked up from germline, CDR1 is DFQATT and CDR2 is SNEGSKA (reference sequence). The CDR3 consists of 14 residues. The CDR3: CSARERGPEQPQHF.

The chain links TRBV5-1 to TRBJ2-1. The CDR3 runs to 15 residues. CDR1 is SGHRS and CDR2 is YFSETQ in the germline V gene. The CDR3 sequence is CASSLEATTYNEQFF.

V is TRBV7-2 and J is TRBJ2-1. This CDR3 contains 13 residues. Per the germline V gene, CDR1 is SGHTA and CDR2 is FQGNSA. This CDR3 is CASSLGRWYEQFF. Full variable domain (missing parts from reference TRBV7-2 and TRBJ2-1): GAGVSQSPSNKVTEKGKDVELRCDPISGHTALYWYRQSLGQGLEFLIYFQGNSAPDKSGLPSDRFSAERTGGSVSTLTIQRTQQEDSAVYLCASSLGRWYEQFFGPGTRLTVL.

The chain uses TRBV7-9 and TRBJ2-1; there is no DNA to check the TCRdb D call of TRBD1. The length of the CDR3 is 16 residues. CDR1 and CDR2 from the germline V gene are SEHNR and FQNEAQ (reference sequence). CDR3 protein: CASSSRDTSSYNEQFF. Full variable domain (remainder filled in from reference TRBV7-9 and TRBJ2-1): DTGVSQNPRHKITKRGQNVTFRCDPISEHNRLYWYRQTLGQGPEFLTYFQNEAQLEKSRLLSDRFSAERPKGSFSTLEIQRTEQGDSAMYLCASSSRDTSSYNEQFFGPGTRLTVL.

The chain employs TRBV14 and TRBJ2-7; as DNA is missing, the TRBD1 call by TCRdb cannot be tested. CDR3 length equals 15 residues. Germline loops: CDR1 SGHDN, CDR2 FVKESK. CDR3 region: CASSPRGGKFYEQYF.

V usage is TRBV27 and J usage is TRBJ2-3; TCRdb gives TRBD2 as the D gene, but with no DNA this cannot be confirmed. The CDR3 totals 16 residues. CDR1 and CDR2 from the germline V gene are MNHEY and SMNVEV (reference sequence). The CDR3 protein is CASSSPGLAGTDTQYF.

The chain joins TRBV7-3 to TRBJ2-3; no DNA is available, so the TRBD1 call from TCRdb remains unchecked. This CDR3 has 15 residues. Germline V gene data show CDR1 as SGHTA and CDR2 as FQGTGA. CDR3 loop: CASSTGQGSGDTQYF.

The chain is built from TRBV3-1 and TRBJ1-5; TCRdb gives TRBD1 as the D gene, but with no DNA this cannot be confirmed. Germline CDR1 LGHDT, CDR2 YNNKEL (reference sequence). The CDR3 length is 14 residues. Here the CDR3 reads CASSRGDSNQPQHF. Filled out from reference TRBV3-1 and TRBJ1-5, the complete variable domain reads DTAVSQTPKYLVTQMGNDKSIKCEQNLGHDTMYWYKQDSKKFLKIMFSYNNKELIINETVPNRFSPKSPDKAHLNLHINSLELGDSAVYFCASSRGDSNQPQHFGDGTRLSIL.

The chain joins TRBV30 to TRBJ2-5; no DNA is available, so the TRBD1 call from TCRdb remains unchecked. The CDR3 is made up of 13 amino acids. Looked up from germline, CDR1 is GTSNPN and CDR2 is SVGIG (reference sequence). The CDR3 protein is CAWRGDRRETQYF.

The chain recombines TRBV5-1 with TRBJ1-6; TCRdb proposes TRBD1, but this gene call is untestable without DNA. The germline CDR1 and CDR2 sequences are SGHRS and YFSETQ. This CDR3 is built from 14 residues. CDR3 region: CASSLVGHPSPLHF.

The chain employs TRBV7-2 and TRBJ2-5; without DNA, the TCRdb call of TRBD1 cannot be checked. The CDR3 has 13 amino acids. Looked up from germline, CDR1 is SGHTA and CDR2 is FQGNSA. Here the CDR3 reads CASSQWGGETQYF.